This T cell receptor beta chain was recovered during a study of human versus mouse CDR3 diversity and MHC coevolution. Naive CD4 T cells were sorted as CD45RO-negative, CD62L-positive. Here immunoSEQ multiplex PCR was the method, and the copy in TCRdb shows in-frame clones only, minus some. The repertoire holds some 80,000 clones, with 80% to 95% as singletons. The study, taken as a whole, reports: Six MHC II alleles selected the human T cells.

The V gene's germline CDR1 is GTSNPN and CDR2 SVGIG (reference sequence). With V trimmed by 2 bases and J by 0 bases, 7 bases remained unmatched. The CDR3 is 18 amino acids. This clone occurred once. Its antigen is unknown. This chain joins TRBV30 and TRBJ2-1; 13 nucleotides align to TRBD2. The sequence was collected from a person between 25 and 75 years old in good health. Sequencing was performed on naive CD4+ T cells from blood. The subset denotes: CD45RO-negative CD62L-positive naive CD4 T cells. Here the CDR3 DNA reads TGTGCCTGGAGTAAAGCAAGGACTAGCGGGAGCTCCTACAATGAGCAGTTCTTC. Residues: CAWSKARTSGSSYNEQFF.